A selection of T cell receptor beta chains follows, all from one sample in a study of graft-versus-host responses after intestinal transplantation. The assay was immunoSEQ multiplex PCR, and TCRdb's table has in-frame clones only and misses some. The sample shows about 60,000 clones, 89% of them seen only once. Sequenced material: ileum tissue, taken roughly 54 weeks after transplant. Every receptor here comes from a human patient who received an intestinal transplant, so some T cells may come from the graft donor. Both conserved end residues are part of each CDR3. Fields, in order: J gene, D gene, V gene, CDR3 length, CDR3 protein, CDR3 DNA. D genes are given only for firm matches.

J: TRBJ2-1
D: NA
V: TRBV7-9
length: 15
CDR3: CASSPGPSSYNEQFF
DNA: TGTGCCAGCAGCCCGGGACCCAGCTCCTACAATGAGCAGTTCTTC

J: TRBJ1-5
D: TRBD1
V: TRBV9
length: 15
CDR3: CASSAGTGGFQPQHF
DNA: TGTGCCAGCAGCGCCGGGACAGGGGGCTTTCAGCCCCAGCATTTT

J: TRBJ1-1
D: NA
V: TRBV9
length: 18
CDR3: CASSAMEGTARFGAEAFF
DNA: TGTGCCAGCAGCGCCATGGAGGGCACGGCACGCTTTGGGGCTGAAGCTTTCTTT

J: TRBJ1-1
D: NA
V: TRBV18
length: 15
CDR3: CASSPLPGANTEAFF
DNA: TGTGCCAGCTCACCGTTACCGGGCGCGAACACTGAAGCTTTCTTT

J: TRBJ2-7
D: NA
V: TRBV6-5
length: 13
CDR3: CASGDTFSYEQYF
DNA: TGTGCCAGCGGCGATACCTTCTCCTACGAGCAGTACTTC

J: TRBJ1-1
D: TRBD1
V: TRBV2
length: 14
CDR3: CASRVTGVNTEAFF
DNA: TGTGCCAGCAGGGTGACAGGGGTGAACACTGAAGCTTTCTTT

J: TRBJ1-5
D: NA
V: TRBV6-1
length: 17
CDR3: CASSEAAGGASNQPQHF
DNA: TGTGCCAGCAGTGAAGCGGCTGGTGGGGCGAGCAATCAGCCCCAGCATTTT

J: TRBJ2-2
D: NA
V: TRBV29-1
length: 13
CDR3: CSVGKGPTGELFF
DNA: TGCAGCGTTGGGAAAGGCCCCACCGGGGAGCTGTTTTTT

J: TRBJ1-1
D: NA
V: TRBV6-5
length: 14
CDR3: CASSYTRGGTEAFF
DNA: TGTGCCAGCAGTTATACCAGGGGAGGCACTGAAGCTTTCTTT

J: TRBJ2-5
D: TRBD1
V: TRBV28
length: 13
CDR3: CASSLTGEETQYF
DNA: TGTGCCAGCAGTTTAACAGGGGAAGAGACCCAGTACTTC